The T cell receptor (beta chain) under discussion was sequenced for a study of CD8 T cells in ankylosing spondylitis. TCRdb analysed the 5' RACE reads with MiXCR anew, one entry per CDR3 protein. The table includes around 430,000 distinct CDR3 sequences, roughly 17% detected once. Notes on the study in general: Within ankylosing spondylitis blood, a TCR beta motif made up of several highly homologous variants appeared to be characteristic.

The CDR3 extends over 15 amino acids. Deletions cut 0 bases from V and 4 bases from J, with 11 bases between. The germline gives CDR1 SGHRS, CDR2 YFSETQ. In this sample, this clonotype turned up a few times. No antigen is known for it. This receptor was taken from a male donor with ankylosing spondylitis. The chain recombines TRBV5-1 with TRBJ2-1; a possible D gene is TRBD2 (7 bases). Sequencing was carried out using blood, either unsorted or a sorted T cell fraction (not recorded which). Written as DNA, the CDR3 is TGCGCCAGCAGCTTGGAGGGGGGGGATTACAATGAGCAGTTCTTC. Translation: CASSLEGGDYNEQFF.